The rows below give T cell receptor beta chains drawn from one sample of a study of response to subunit inactivated influenza vaccine. Each CDR3 protein is one row after TCRdb ran MiXCR on the RT-PCR reads. The sample has roughly 190,000 distinct CDR3 sequences; roughly 12% are singletons. Another study also made use of these data, one on T cells expressing NK-cell markers.

Material: CD8+ T cells sorted from PBMCs, obtained 12 days after vaccination. Receptors originate from a man between 45 and 60 years old who received an inactivated influenza vaccine. Both conserved end residues are part of each CDR3. Each record gives: CDR3 DNA, CDR3 protein, J gene, D gene, clone size, V gene. The D gene is left open where the match is weak. Rows give clone size only sometimes, using once, few, many, or a class for an expanded clone.

CDR3 DNA: TGCGCCAGCAGTGCGGCTAGCGGGAGTGGCGGGGAGCTGTTTTTT; CDR3 protein: CASSAASGSGGELFF; J gene: TRBJ2-2; D gene: TRBD2; clone size: NA; V gene: TRBV10-1
CDR3 DNA: TGCGCCAGCACTCCAGCCTTTAGCACAGATACGCAGTATTTT; CDR3 protein: CASTPAFSTDTQYF; J gene: TRBJ2-3; D gene: NA; clone size: few; V gene: TRBV4-1
CDR3 DNA: TGTGCCATCAGTGAGTCCGACATCGGTATCCTTGAGCAGTACTTC; CDR3 protein: CAISESDIGILEQYF; J gene: TRBJ2-7; D gene: NA; clone size: NA; V gene: TRBV10-3
CDR3 DNA: TGTGCCTGGAGTGCGGGGGGGTACAATGAGCAGTTCTTC; CDR3 protein: CAWSAGGYNEQFF; J gene: TRBJ2-1; D gene: TRBD2; clone size: NA; V gene: TRBV30
CDR3 DNA: TGTGCCAGCAGCTTAGGGTGGGGACTAGCGGAAGAGACCCAGTACTTC; CDR3 protein: CASSLGWGLAEETQYF; J gene: TRBJ2-5; D gene: TRBD2; clone size: few; V gene: TRBV7-2
CDR3 DNA: TGTGCCAGCACCGATAAAGAGCGGGGGAGCACAGATACGCAGTATTTT; CDR3 protein: CASTDKERGSTDTQYF; J gene: TRBJ2-3; D gene: TRBD2; clone size: NA; V gene: TRBV7-4
CDR3 DNA: TGTGCCAGCAGCCAAGAGGGACCGGTAGGGAACTATGGCTACACCTTC; CDR3 protein: CASSQEGPVGNYGYTF; J gene: TRBJ1-2; D gene: NA; clone size: few; V gene: TRBV3-1
CDR3 DNA: TGTGCCAGCAGCTTAGACCTGACTAGCGGGGGCGCAGATACGCAGTATTTT; CDR3 protein: CASSLDLTSGGADTQYF; J gene: TRBJ2-3; D gene: TRBD2; clone size: few; V gene: TRBV11-2
CDR3 DNA: TGTGCCAGCAGTTTTACGGACGGAAGACAAAACAATGAGCAGTTCTTC; CDR3 protein: CASSFTDGRQNNEQFF; J gene: TRBJ2-1; D gene: NA; clone size: NA; V gene: TRBV6-2/TRBV6-3
CDR3 DNA: TGCGCCAGCAGCCCAAGGACAACCTGGGAGCAGTTCTTC; CDR3 protein: CASSPRTTWEQFF; J gene: TRBJ2-1; D gene: NA; clone size: NA; V gene: TRBV5-1
CDR3 DNA: TGCAGTGCTAGAGAGTCAGGGTTCTCTGGAAACACCATATATTTT; CDR3 protein: CSARESGFSGNTIYF; J gene: TRBJ1-3; D gene: NA; clone size: few; V gene: TRBV20-1
CDR3 DNA: TGCAGTGCTAGAAAATGGTGGGACAGGGAGCAAGAGACCCAGTACTTC; CDR3 protein: CSARKWWDREQETQYF; J gene: TRBJ2-5; D gene: TRBD1; clone size: NA; V gene: TRBV20-1
CDR3 DNA: TGTGCCAGCAGTTACTTTTTCTCTCCTGAACCAGGGCAGCCCCAGCATTTT; CDR3 protein: CASSYFFSPEPGQPQHF; J gene: TRBJ1-5; D gene: NA; clone size: many; V gene: TRBV6-5
CDR3 DNA: TGTGCCAGCAGCTCTTGGAAGGACAGGGGCACCTACAATGAGCAGTTCTTC; CDR3 protein: CASSSWKDRGTYNEQFF; J gene: TRBJ2-1; D gene: TRBD1; clone size: few; V gene: TRBV7-2
CDR3 DNA: TGTGCCAGCAGAGCCGCCGGGAGAAGCTCTTTGATCCACTTT; CDR3 protein: CASRAAGRSSLIHF; J gene: TRBJ1-6; D gene: NA; clone size: few; V gene: TRBV5-7
CDR3 DNA: TGTGCCAGTGGGACTAGCGGTAGAGAGACCCAGTACTTC; CDR3 protein: CASGTSGRETQYF; J gene: TRBJ2-5; D gene: TRBD2; clone size: many; V gene: TRBV28
CDR3 DNA: TGTGCCACCAGCAGAGATTCGGGGGCAGGGGGAAATCATGAGCAGTTCTTC; CDR3 protein: CATSRDSGAGGNHEQFF; J gene: TRBJ2-1; D gene: NA; clone size: NA; V gene: TRBV15
CDR3 DNA: TGTGCCAGCAGTTACTTCGGGGGGGCTGGGGCCAACGTCCTGACTTTC; CDR3 protein: CASSYFGGAGANVLTF; J gene: TRBJ2-6; D gene: TRBD2; clone size: NA; V gene: TRBV6-5
CDR3 DNA: TGTGCCACCAGTGATCCTCGCACAGCCTACAATGAGCAGTTCTTC; CDR3 protein: CATSDPRTAYNEQFF; J gene: TRBJ2-1; D gene: NA; clone size: few; V gene: TRBV24-1
CDR3 DNA: TGTGCCAGCAGCCAAGATGTGGGGCAGGTCTACGAGCAGTACTTC; CDR3 protein: CASSQDVGQVYEQYF; J gene: TRBJ2-7; D gene: NA; clone size: few; V gene: TRBV14
CDR3 DNA: TGTGCCAGCAGCTTTTGGGGGGGGACGGAAGAGACCCAGTACTTC; CDR3 protein: CASSFWGGTEETQYF; J gene: TRBJ2-5; D gene: TRBD2; clone size: many; V gene: TRBV11-2
CDR3 DNA: TGTGCCAGCAAACGGATTAGTTTGGGTTATGAGCAGTTCTTC; CDR3 protein: CASKRISLGYEQFF; J gene: TRBJ2-1; D gene: NA; clone size: NA; V gene: TRBV27
CDR3 DNA: TGTGCCAGCAGTTACTCGGGCGACCCCGAGCAGTACTTC; CDR3 protein: CASSYSGDPEQYF; J gene: TRBJ2-7; D gene: NA; clone size: NA; V gene: TRBV6-5
CDR3 DNA: TGCGCCAGCAGCCAAGATACCTCTAACTATGGCTACACCTTC; CDR3 protein: CASSQDTSNYGYTF; J gene: TRBJ1-2; D gene: NA; clone size: NA; V gene: TRBV4-3
CDR3 DNA: TGTGCCAGCAGTTTCCGGGACTATACCTACGAGCAGTACTTC; CDR3 protein: CASSFRDYTYEQYF; J gene: TRBJ2-7; D gene: TRBD2; clone size: few; V gene: TRBV6-5
CDR3 DNA: TGTGCCAGCAGCCAAGGGATGTCTCGGGATGAGCAGTTCTTC; CDR3 protein: CASSQGMSRDEQFF; J gene: TRBJ2-1; D gene: NA; clone size: NA; V gene: TRBV4-2
CDR3 DNA: TGTGCCAGCAGCTTACCACCGGGACTCCAAGAGGGAGAGGCCCAGTACTTC; CDR3 protein: CASSLPPGLQEGEAQYF; J gene: TRBJ2-5; D gene: NA; clone size: few; V gene: TRBV7-6
CDR3 DNA: TGTGCCAGCTCACCGACCGAAGGGAACAATGAGCAGTTCTTC; CDR3 protein: CASSPTEGNNEQFF; J gene: TRBJ2-1; D gene: NA; clone size: NA; V gene: TRBV18
CDR3 DNA: TGTGCCAGCAGCAAGGGGACTAGCTACAATGAGCAGTTCTTC; CDR3 protein: CASSKGTSYNEQFF; J gene: TRBJ2-1; D gene: TRBD2; clone size: few; V gene: TRBV4-2
CDR3 DNA: TGTGCCAGCAGCTTAGATTTCTCCTACGAGCAGTACTTC; CDR3 protein: CASSLDFSYEQYF; J gene: TRBJ2-7; D gene: NA; clone size: many; V gene: TRBV7-9
CDR3 DNA: TGTGCCAGCAGCCAAGATCGTGGGTCGGGAGCCACAGATACGCAGTATTTT; CDR3 protein: CASSQDRGSGATDTQYF; J gene: TRBJ2-3; D gene: NA; clone size: NA; V gene: TRBV4-2
CDR3 DNA: TGTGCCAGCAGCCAAGGGATTGCGGGTCCGGGCTATGGCTACACCTTC; CDR3 protein: CASSQGIAGPGYGYTF; J gene: TRBJ1-2; D gene: NA; clone size: few; V gene: TRBV4-2
CDR3 DNA: TGTGCCAGCAGGGGGCGAGGAGATACGCAGTATTTT; CDR3 protein: CASRGRGDTQYF; J gene: TRBJ2-3; D gene: NA; clone size: many; V gene: TRBV12-3/TRBV12-4
CDR3 DNA: TGTGCCAGCAGCTCCTCACTAGCAGATGAGCAGTTCTTC; CDR3 protein: CASSSSLADEQFF; J gene: TRBJ2-1; D gene: NA; clone size: few; V gene: TRBV7-8
CDR3 DNA: TGTGCCAGCAGCCCCGACAGGGTAGGGCCCGGGGAGCTGTTTTTT; CDR3 protein: CASSPDRVGPGELFF; J gene: TRBJ2-2; D gene: TRBD1; clone size: NA; V gene: TRBV3-1
CDR3 DNA: TGCAGCGTTGAATATCAGGGAGGGCAGTACTTC; CDR3 protein: CSVEYQGGQYF; J gene: TRBJ2-7; D gene: NA; clone size: many; V gene: TRBV29-1
CDR3 DNA: TGTGCCAGCTACCTGAGGGGACAGTCCCCTACGAACACCGGGGAGCTGTTTTTT; CDR3 protein: CASYLRGQSPTNTGELFF; J gene: TRBJ2-2; D gene: TRBD1; clone size: large; V gene: TRBV2
CDR3 DNA: TGTGCCATCAGTGAGTCGAACCTGGGACTGCTAGGGCGGCCCCAGCATTTT; CDR3 protein: CAISESNLGLLGRPQHF; J gene: TRBJ1-5; D gene: NA; clone size: many; V gene: TRBV10-3
CDR3 DNA: TGTGCCAGCAGCTTAGTCCCCTCCTACGAGCAGTACTTC; CDR3 protein: CASSLVPSYEQYF; J gene: TRBJ2-7; D gene: NA; clone size: NA; V gene: TRBV7-9
CDR3 DNA: TGCGCCAGCAGCCAAGACCCGGGGACTAGCGTTTACGAGCAGTACTTC; CDR3 protein: CASSQDPGTSVYEQYF; J gene: TRBJ2-7; D gene: TRBD2; clone size: NA; V gene: TRBV4-3
CDR3 DNA: TGTGCCAGCGCCGGGACAGCAGACCTGGATACGCAGTATTTT; CDR3 protein: CASAGTADLDTQYF; J gene: TRBJ2-3; D gene: TRBD1; clone size: NA; V gene: TRBV12-3/TRBV12-4
CDR3 DNA: TGTGCCAGCAGTGATGTCGCGGGAAACAATGAGCAGTTCTTC; CDR3 protein: CASSDVAGNNEQFF; J gene: TRBJ2-1; D gene: NA; clone size: NA; V gene: TRBV2
CDR3 DNA: TGTGCCAGCAGTGCCGGGACAGGGGCCTACGAGCAGTACTTC; CDR3 protein: CASSAGTGAYEQYF; J gene: TRBJ2-7; D gene: TRBD1; clone size: few; V gene: TRBV5-5
CDR3 DNA: TGTGCCAGCAGCTTAGAGCAACAGAACACCGGGGAGCTGTTTTTT; CDR3 protein: CASSLEQQNTGELFF; J gene: TRBJ2-2; D gene: NA; clone size: NA; V gene: TRBV7-9
CDR3 DNA: TGCAGCGTTGCCGGGCTCGAGAACACTGAAGCTTTCTTT; CDR3 protein: CSVAGLENTEAFF; J gene: TRBJ1-1; D gene: NA; clone size: few; V gene: TRBV29-1
CDR3 DNA: TGTGCCAGCACCGAGAGTGGGGGGAAGAGCTCCTACGAGCAGTACTTC; CDR3 protein: CASTESGGKSSYEQYF; J gene: TRBJ2-7; D gene: NA; clone size: few; V gene: TRBV7-9
CDR3 DNA: TGTGCCAGCAGCGTAAGCGGGAGTAAGGGTGAGCAGTTCTTC; CDR3 protein: CASSVSGSKGEQFF; J gene: TRBJ2-1; D gene: TRBD2; clone size: few; V gene: TRBV9
CDR3 DNA: TGCGCCAGCAGCCAAGCGTGGCGGGAGCACCAAGAGACCCAGTACTTC; CDR3 protein: CASSQAWREHQETQYF; J gene: TRBJ2-5; D gene: TRBD2; clone size: NA; V gene: TRBV4-3
CDR3 DNA: TGTGCCAGCAGCTTAGTGGAAGAAAGGAACACTGAAGCTTTCTTT; CDR3 protein: CASSLVEERNTEAFF; J gene: TRBJ1-1; D gene: NA; clone size: many; V gene: TRBV7-8